The clone carrying this TCR beta chain was recorded a few times. TCRdb recomputed calls from the RT-PCR reads with MiXCR, one row per CDR3 protein. Counted here are around 700,000 distinct CDR3 sequences, 14% occurring once; the ten biggest clones make up 3.6%. The sequence was collected from a female donor in good health, serving as a healthy control. Sequenced: memory CD4+ T cells from blood.

CDR3 sequence (DNA): TGCGCCAGCAGCTTGTCCGCCGGGACTAGCGGGAGTGCGTTCTTC. Translating it yields CASSLSAGTSGSAFF. The V and J genes are TRBV5-1 and TRBJ2-1; 14 positions match TRBD2. J gave up 15 bases and V 1 base, and 9 bases lay outside the gene matches. CDR1 is SGHRS, CDR2 YFSETQ, per germline. This CDR3 spans 15 amino acids.